This T cell receptor (beta chain) was identified in a study of identical twins. Template switching, a step in the protocol, added a universal primer site, and cDNA carried unique molecular identifiers. A single record per CDR3 protein comes from TCRdb applying MiXCR to the 5' RACE reads. The sample holds some 500,000 distinct CDR3 sequences, roughly 9.5% seen once. The table lists this clonotype with many counts. The antigen is unknown. This CDR3 comprises 16 residues. Looked up from germline, CDR1 is LGHNA and CDR2 is YSLEER. J was trimmed by 9 bases and V by 4 bases; bases with no gene match: 14. General study results and limits: Whereas memory repertoires showed no such difference, abundant cord blood beta clonotypes carried fewer insertions.

The same sample was also studied in work on yellow fever vaccine responses in identical twins. That report notes: On the reported evidence, twins' vaccine T cell responses seemed partly convergent and partly personalized.

This sequence originates from a woman aged 18-29 years in good health. This chain uses TRBV4-3 with TRBJ2-1, with TRBD2 matching 8 bases. The sequenced material came from PBMCs. The CDR3 region is CASSRLVKAGVIEQFF. DNA for the CDR3: TGCGCCAGCAGCCGCCTCGTTAAAGCGGGAGTGATTGAGCAGTTCTTC.